These 26 T cell receptor beta chains came from one sample sequenced in a study of response to subunit inactivated influenza vaccine. TCRdb used MiXCR to reprocess the RT-PCR reads, holding one entry per CDR3 protein. The sample lists roughly 650,000 distinct CDR3 sequences, around 15% occurring once. The sequencing here drew on PBMCs from blood, taken 14 days before vaccination. These receptors all stem from a man aged 45-65 years who received an inactivated influenza vaccine.

This clonotype has just one count. The CDR3 is CASSLSRASNEKLFF. In nucleotides, the CDR3 is TGCGCCAGCAGCTTGTCGAGGGCATCTAATGAAAAACTGTTTTTT. The chain joins TRBV5-1 to TRBJ1-4; D is unclear. Germline V gene lookup returns CDR1 SGHRS and CDR2 YFSETQ. The germline V and J ends were trimmed by 1 base and 3 bases, with 10 bases remaining between them. The CDR3 has 15 residues. The full variable domain, its missing parts supplied by reference TRBV5-1 and TRBJ1-4, is KAGVTQTPRYLIKTRGQQVTLSCSPISGHRSVSWYQQTPGQGLQFLFEYFSETQRNKGNFPGRFSGRQFSNSRSEMNVSTLELGDSALYLCASSLSRASNEKLFFGSGTQLSVL.

This clonotype was counted only a few times. The rearrangement links TRBV12-3 or TRBV12-4 to TRBJ2-1; TRBD2 agrees at 11 bases. The CDR3 sequence is 14 residues long. Unmatched junction bases numbered 6, after V lost 7 bases and J lost 7 bases. CDR3 bases: TGTGCCAGCACCCAGGGACTAGCGGCGAATGAGCAGTTCTTC. This gives the protein CASTQGLAANEQFF.

The rearrangement links TRBV6-2 or TRBV6-3 to TRBJ1-4; D is ambiguous. This CDR3 is 14 amino acids long. Germline loops: CDR1 MNHEY, CDR2 SVGEGT. V gave up 6 bases and J gave up 11 bases, with 19 bases separating them. CDR3 loop: CASSDPGTQVKLFF. For the CDR3, the DNA is TGTGCCAGCAGCGACCCGGGAACCCAAGTCAAACTGTTTTTT.

V usage is TRBV20-1 and J usage is TRBJ2-5, with 12 bases matching TRBD2. The junction had 13 bases not matched to a gene; V was cut back by 6 bases and J by 5 bases. Germline CDR1 DFQATT, CDR2 SNEGSKA (reference sequence). The CDR3 spans 16 residues. Written as DNA, the CDR3 is TGCAGTGCCAGCACTAGCGGGGGGCACTCATGGGAGACCCAGTACTTC. Protein sequence: CSASTSGGHSWETQYF.

This chain uses TRBV7-9 with TRBJ1-1; 9 bases map to TRBD1. Germline V gene lookup returns CDR1 SEHNR and CDR2 FQNEAQ (reference sequence). CDR3 length: 14 amino acids. V dropped 5 bases and J dropped 3; count of bases not matched to a gene: 4. CDR3 region: CASSIRDRDTEAFF. DNA of the CDR3: TGTGCCAGCAGCATTCGGGACAGGGACACTGAAGCTTTCTTT.

This clonotype turned up a few times. The chain joins TRBV20-1 to TRBJ2-1, with TRBD2 matching 16 bases. This CDR3 has 16 amino acids. Trimming removed 1 base from V and 9 bases from J; junction bases left unmatched: 6. Germline CDR1 DFQATT, CDR2 SNEGSKA (reference sequence). The CDR3 DNA is TGCAGTGCTAGAGCCGGGACTAGCGGGGGGGGCGGTGAGCAGTTCTTC. Translating gives CSARAGTSGGGGEQFF.

The chain recombines TRBV7-2 with TRBJ2-7, with 8 bases matching TRBD1. V was clipped by 1 base and J by 5 bases; unmatched bases: 10. From germline, CDR1 is SGHTA and CDR2 FQGNSA. This CDR3 is 16 amino acids long. The CDR3 is CASSLESAGTGNEQYF. Here the CDR3 DNA reads TGTGCCAGCAGCTTAGAGTCGGCGGGGACAGGAAACGAGCAGTACTTC.

This clonotype was detected a few times. This rearrangement joins TRBV19 to TRBJ1-5; 8 nucleotides match TRBD1. V was clipped by 0 bases and J by 6 bases; unmatched bases: 13. The length of the CDR3 is 18 residues. Germline V gene data show CDR1 as LNHDA and CDR2 as SQIVND (reference sequence). CDR3 amino acids: CASSIDRDRGGFGQPQHF. The CDR3 region has the DNA TGTGCCAGTAGTATAGATCGAGACAGGGGAGGGTTTGGTCAGCCCCAGCATTTT.

The rearrangement joins TRBV3-1 to TRBJ2-7; TRBD2 matches 7 bases. Losses at the gene ends were 1 base for V and 1 base for J; bases not matched to a gene: 13. The CDR3 totals 18 residues. CDR1 LGHDT and CDR2 YNNKEL come from the germline V gene (reference sequence). CDR3 in DNA: TGTGCCAGCAGCCAAGTGGGGGGGGTGCGGAGCCTGTCCTACGAGCAGTACTTC. This codes for CASSQVGGVRSLSYEQYF.

A few counts support this clonotype. This chain connects TRBV28 to TRBJ1-5; perhaps TRBD1 as D (5 bases). V was trimmed by 2 bases and J by 5 bases, leaving 19 bases between them. This CDR3 has 17 residues. Germline V gene lookup returns CDR1 MDHEN and CDR2 SYDVKM. This chain's CDR3 is CASSLLLTASSDQPQHF. In DNA, the CDR3 is TGTGCCAGCAGTTTACTACTGACAGCCAGCTCCGATCAGCCCCAGCATTTT.

The CDR3 region has the DNA TGTGCCAGCAGTTTAGCCGCCACAGGTGTCGAAAAACTGTTTTTT. Protein: CASSLAATGVEKLFF. The chain employs TRBV12-3 or TRBV12-4 and TRBJ1-4; possibly TRBD1 for D (5 bases). This CDR3 has 15 residues. V was pared by 0 bases and J by 8 bases, with 13 bases between.

The chain combines TRBV7-9 with TRBJ2-7; perhaps TRBD1 as D (5 bases). Germline-derived CDR1 and CDR2 are SEHNR and FQNEAQ (reference sequence). Deletions cut 0 bases from V and 6 bases from J, with 12 bases between. The CDR3 loop spans 14 amino acids. The CDR3 bases are TGTGCCAGCAGCTTAGCGGCGCAGGGCGCCGAGCAGTACTTC. Amino acid sequence: CASSLAAQGAEQYF.

This clonotype has more than one count but fewer than ten. The chain is built from TRBV2 and TRBJ2-7, with 10 bases that match TRBD2. V lost 7 bases, J lost 0 bases, and 6 bases stayed unmatched. The CDR3 is 15 amino acids. CDR1 and CDR2 (germline): SNHLY, FYNNEI. The CDR3 DNA reads as TGTGCCAGCACTCCCGGGACTAGCGCCTCCTACGAGCAGTACTTC. Its translation is CASTPGTSASYEQYF.

This clonotype showed up just a few times. V is TRBV9 and J is TRBJ2-5; D not resolved. Trimming removed 3 bases at V and 8 bases at J, with 17 bases between. CDR3 length: 14 amino acids. Germline assignment: CDR1 SGDLS and CDR2 YYNGEE. This CDR3 reads CASSANLELDTQYF. CDR3 in DNA: TGTGCCAGCAGCGCCAACCTCGAGTTGGATACCCAGTACTTC.

This clonotype turned up a few times. The chain uses TRBV6-5 and TRBJ1-1, with 8 bases aligning to TRBD1. There are 17 residues in the CDR3. With V trimmed by 4 bases and J by 1 base, 11 bases remained unmatched. The V gene's germline CDR1 is MNHEY and CDR2 SVGAGI. CDR3 protein: CASSSEQGAWANTEAFF. CDR3 coding DNA: TGTGCCAGCAGTTCTGAGCAGGGGGCTTGGGCGAACACTGAAGCTTTCTTT.

This clonotype was counted between two and nine times. J is TRBJ1-1 and V is TRBV5-1; D gene uncertain. The CDR3 has 15 amino acids. The germline CDR1 and CDR2 sequences are SGHRS and YFSETQ. V shed 0 bases and J shed 0 bases, with 9 bases lying between them. The DNA for the CDR3 is TGCGCCAGCAGCTTGGCGGCAGCCATGAACACTGAAGCTTTCTTT. It yields the protein CASSLAAAMNTEAFF.

In this sample, this clonotype turned up many times. The rearrangement joins TRBV10-3 to TRBJ1-1, with unresolved D. Germline V CDR1 and CDR2: ENHRY, SYGVKD. V gave up 4 bases and J gave up 4 bases, with 10 bases separating them. The CDR3 sequence is 13 residues long. The CDR3 sequence: CAISGTGSTEAFF. CDR3 sequence (DNA): TGTGCCATCAGTGGGACGGGGAGCACTGAAGCTTTCTTT.

This clonotype was seen more than once but under ten times. The V gene is TRBV18, the J gene TRBJ2-1, with a possible D match to TRBD2 (6 bases). The CDR3 runs 16 residues. Trimming removed 3 bases at V and 4 bases at J, with 16 bases between. Germline V gene lookup returns CDR1 KGHSH and CDR2 LQKENI. CDR3 in amino acids: CASSPGTGSRYNEQFF. CDR3 bases: TGTGCCAGCTCACCTGGAACCGGGAGTCGGTACAATGAGCAGTTCTTC.

The chain is built from TRBV15 and TRBJ2-3, with D uncertain. Germline-derived CDR1 and CDR2 are LNHNV and YYDKDF (reference sequence). This CDR3 comprises 13 residues. Trimming removed 0 bases at V and 4 bases at J, with 5 bases between. The CDR3 is CATSREGSDTQYF. CDR3 DNA: TGTGCCACCAGCAGAGAAGGGTCAGATACGCAGTATTTT.

The rearrangement joins TRBV7-9 to TRBJ2-1; perhaps TRBD1 as D (5 bases). The length of the CDR3 is 14 residues. The germline V and J ends were trimmed by 10 bases and 0 bases, with 13 bases remaining between them. Germline loops: CDR1 SEHNR, CDR2 FQNEAQ (reference sequence). CDR3 protein: CATVRESSYNEQFF. The DNA of the CDR3 is TGTGCCACAGTCAGGGAAAGCTCCTACAATGAGCAGTTCTTC.

The chain joins TRBV12-3 or TRBV12-4 to TRBJ1-2; D is uncertain. This CDR3 has 13 amino acids. Trimming shortened V by 1 base and J by 8 bases, and 11 bases separated the two germline ends. The CDR3 loop is CASSLVPEVGYTF. The CDR3 DNA reads TGTGCCAGCAGTTTAGTCCCGGAGGTGGGCTACACCTTC.

This clonotype was picked up a small number of times. In DNA form, the CDR3 reads TGTGCCAGCAGTTTTTGGGCGGGTAGGGAAGAGACCCAGTACTTC. Residues: CASSFWAGREETQYF. The chain employs TRBV27 and TRBJ2-5; TRBD2 is a possible D gene (5 bases). The ends were cut back, 3 bases at V and 3 bases at J, with 14 bases in the middle. The CDR3 contains 15 residues. Germline V lookup: CDR1 MNHEY, CDR2 SMNVEV (reference sequence).

This clonotype was observed a handful of times. The chain couples TRBV30 to TRBJ2-1; TRBD2 aligns across 8 bases. CDR1 and CDR2 (germline): GTSNPN, SVGIG (reference sequence). The CDR3 consists of 15 residues. V trimming: 8 bases; J trimming: 0 bases; junction bases outside the gene matches: 9. The CDR3 nucleotides read TGTGCCGCCGACCGGGGGGGCCTCTCCTACAATGAGCAGTTCTTC. Residues: CAADRGGLSYNEQFF.

Only a few counts were recorded for this clonotype. This sequence joins TRBV12-3 or TRBV12-4 and TRBJ2-2; D call uncertain. V was cut by 9 bases and J by 7 bases, with 21 bases left in between. The CDR3 contains 15 residues. The CDR3 sequence is CASQRINNVGGELFF. The CDR3 DNA is TGTGCCAGTCAACGGATCAATAACGTAGGCGGGGAGCTGTTTTTT.

The chain has TRBV6-6 and TRBJ1-2; 7 nucleotides match TRBD1. The V gene end was trimmed by 5 bases and the J gene end by 7 bases; junction bases not matched to a gene: 7. The length of the CDR3 is 13 residues. Germline-derived CDR1 and CDR2 are MNHNY and SVGAGI (reference sequence). The CDR3 sequence: CASSPTGASGYTF. CDR3 DNA: TGTGCCAGCAGTCCTACAGGGGCCTCTGGCTACACCTTC.

This clonotype occurred a few times. The chain joins TRBV12-3 or TRBV12-4 to TRBJ2-7; possible D gene TRBD1, 6 bases. Trimming left V 5 bases short and J 0 bases short, with 14 bases between. The length of the CDR3 is 15 residues. The DNA of the CDR3 is TGTGCCAGCAGTCCCACCGGGACACTCTCCTACGAGCAGTACTTC. Translating gives CASSPTGTLSYEQYF.